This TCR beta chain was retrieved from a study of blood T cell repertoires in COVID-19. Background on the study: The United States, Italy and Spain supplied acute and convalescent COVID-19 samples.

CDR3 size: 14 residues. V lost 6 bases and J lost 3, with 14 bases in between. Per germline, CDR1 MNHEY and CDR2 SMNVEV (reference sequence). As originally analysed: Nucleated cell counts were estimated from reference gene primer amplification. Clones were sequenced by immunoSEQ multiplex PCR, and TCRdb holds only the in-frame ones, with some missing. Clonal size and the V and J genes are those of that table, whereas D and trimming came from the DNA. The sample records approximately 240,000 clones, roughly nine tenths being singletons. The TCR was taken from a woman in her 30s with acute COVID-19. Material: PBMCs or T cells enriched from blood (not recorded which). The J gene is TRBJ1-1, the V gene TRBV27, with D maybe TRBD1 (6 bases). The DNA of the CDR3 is TGTGCCAGCAGGGGCCACGGGGGGCACACTGAAGCTTTCTTT. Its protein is CASRGHGGHTEAFF.